One T cell receptor beta chain is described in this entry. The treatment: randomized to nivolumab then ipilimumab (arm A) or the reverse (arm B). The data are from a study of sequential checkpoint blockade in melanoma. This CDR3 is built from 16 residues. Germline V CDR1 and CDR2: SGHNT, YENEEA. V was clipped by 5 bases and J by 5 bases; unmatched bases: 11. The assay was immunoSEQ multiplex PCR, and TCRdb's table has in-frame clones only and misses some. This repertoire shows fewer than 6,500 clones, roughly 50% found once; its top ten account for 45%. Specimen: CD8+ T cells sorted from blood (inferred from file names), collected from a patient given nivolumab and ipilimumab in sequence. This receptor was identified in a human donor with melanoma. The chain has TRBV11-3 and TRBJ2-2; 7 nucleotides agree with TRBD1. CDR3 sequence: CASSQRGQGVTGELFF. The DNA of the CDR3 is TGTGCCAGCAGCCAACGGGGTCAGGGGGTAACCGGGGAGCTGTTTTTT.